Listed below are T cell receptor beta chains from one sample, sequenced in a study of blood T cell repertoires in COVID-19. Profiling relied on immunoSEQ multiplex PCR, and the TCRdb table lists in-frame clones only, not all of them. The sample carries 300,000 or so clones, around 84% recorded once. The sequenced sample was peripheral blood. These receptors originate from a man between 65 and 79 years old with acute or convalescent COVID-19. Each CDR3 is given with its conserved first and last residue. D genes are given only for firm matches. Some rows mark clone size as missing; the rest say once, few, many or name a class of expanded clone.

.	.	TRBV10-1	TRBJ2-1	CASSEWRDEQFF	TGCGCCAGCAGTGAATGGCGGGATGAGCAGTTCTTC
once	.	TRBV28	TRBJ1-2	CASSFLGRGLYGYTF	TGTGCCAGCAGTTTTTTGGGCAGGGGCCTCTATGGCTACACCTTC
.	TRBD1	TRBV7-9	TRBJ2-7	CASSLVPGQGTHEQYF	TGTGCCAGCAGCTTAGTGCCGGGACAGGGTACCCACGAGCAGTACTTC
.	.	TRBV5-5	TRBJ2-3	CASSSGVDTQYF	TGTGCCAGCAGCTCAGGGGTAGATACGCAGTATTTT
once	.	TRBV2	TRBJ1-6	CASRQGVGSPLHF	TGTGCCAGCAGACAGGGAGTAGGTTCACCCCTCCACTTT
.	.	TRBV24-1	TRBJ2-5	CATSDGAVETQYF	TGTGCCACCAGTGATGGGGCGGTGGAGACCCAGTACTTC
.	.	TRBV18	TRBJ1-6	CASSPGGSSYNSPLHF	TGTGCCAGCTCACCAGGGGGCAGTTCCTATAATTCACCCCTCCACTTT
.	TRBD1	TRBV3-1/TRBV3-2	TRBJ1-5	CASSQGAGTGKISNQPQHF	TGTGCCAGCAGCCAAGGAGCCGGGACAGGGAAGATCAGCAATCAGCCCCAGCATTTT
.	TRBD2	TRBV24-1	TRBJ2-3	CATSDPASGGLSTDTQYF	TGTGCCACCAGTGACCCCGCTAGCGGGGGGCTTAGCACAGATACGCAGTATTTT
.	.	TRBV4-3	TRBJ2-5	CASSQDRREETQYF	TGCGCCAGCAGCCAAGATCGGAGGGAAGAGACCCAGTACTTC
.	TRBD2	TRBV4-2	TRBJ2-1	CASSQDQASGVTYNEQFF	TGTGCCAGCAGCCAAGATCAAGCGAGCGGGGTGACCTACAATGAGCAGTTCTTC
.	TRBD2	TRBV7-2	TRBJ2-1	CASSRGLPDYNEQFF	TGTGCCAGCAGCCGGGGACTACCGGACTACAATGAGCAGTTCTTC
.	TRBD2	TRBV6-2/TRBV6-3	TRBJ2-7	CASSYSTSVFTYEQYF	TGTGCCAGCAGTTACTCAACTAGCGTCTTCACCTACGAGCAGTACTTC
.	.	TRBV4-3	TRBJ1-2	CASSQDQEVIRYGYTF	TGCGCCAGCAGCCAAGATCAAGAGGTGATTCGCTATGGCTACACCTTC
few	TRBD2	TRBV6-4	TRBJ2-3	CASSAAGADTQYF	TGTGCCAGCAGTGCAGCGGGGGCAGATACGCAGTATTTT
.	TRBD2	TRBV4-2	TRBJ2-3	CASSQDSLAAGDTQYF	TGTGCCAGCAGCCAAGATAGTCTAGCGGCCGGAGATACGCAGTATTTT
.	.	TRBV16	TRBJ1-5	CASSQSWGGVGQHF	TGTGCCAGCAGCCAATCATGGGGGGGCGTAGGCCAGCATTTT
.	.	TRBV28	TRBJ1-1	CASSETGLNTEAFF	TGTGCCAGCAGCGAAACAGGTTTGAACACTGAAGCTTTCTTT
.	TRBD1	TRBV28	TRBJ1-2	CASSKGQGAFNYGYTF	TGTGCCAGCAGTAAGGGACAGGGGGCGTTTAACTATGGCTACACCTTC
.	.	TRBV21-1	TRBJ1-6	CASSRNRGSGNSPLHF	TGTGCCAGCAGCAGGAACAGGGGATCAGGTAATTCACCCCTCCACTTT
few	.	TRBV11-2	TRBJ1-2	CASSSSPPNYGYTF	TGTGCCAGCAGCTCGAGTCCGCCTAACTATGGCTACACCTTC
.	TRBD1	TRBV28	TRBJ2-3	CASSTGGVADTQYF	TGTGCCAGCAGTACAGGGGGCGTTGCAGATACGCAGTATTTT
few	TRBD2	TRBV5-4	TRBJ2-1	CASSVGRHEQFF	TGTGCCAGCAGCGTCGGGAGGCATGAGCAGTTCTTC
.	TRBD1	TRBV5-4	TRBJ1-2	CASSVAGTGVYGYTF	TGTGCCAGCAGCGTGGCCGGGACAGGGGTGTACGGCTACACCTTC
.	.	TRBV28	TRBJ1-4	CASSTGRGRNEKLFF	TGTGCCAGCAGCACAGGACGGGGGAGAAATGAAAAACTGTTTTTT
.	.	TRBV4-1	TRBJ1-1	CASSQLWAGTEAFF	TGCGCCAGCAGCCAATTGTGGGCAGGGACTGAAGCTTTCTTT
.	.	TRBV21-1	TRBJ1-2	CASSTKTGEVDGYTF	TGTGCCAGCAGCACCAAGACAGGGGAGGTGGATGGCTACACCTTC
.	.	TRBV7-8	TRBJ2-3	CASSLALIGTDTQYF	TGTGCCAGCAGCTTAGCCTTGATCGGGACAGATACGCAGTATTTT
.	TRBD1	TRBV19	TRBJ2-1	CASRGRGTGAYNEQFF	TGTGCCAGTAGGGGGAGAGGTACAGGGGCCTACAATGAGCAGTTCTTC
once	TRBD1	TRBV7-2	TRBJ1-2	CASSRDRGPYGYTF	TGTGCCAGCAGCAGGGACAGGGGGCCCTATGGCTACACCTTC
.	TRBD1	TRBV28	TRBJ1-4	CASGTVMEKLFF	TGTGCCAGCGGGACAGTGATGGAAAAACTGTTTTTT
.	.	TRBV5-1	TRBJ2-7	CASSLELYWQGLGEQYF	TGCGCCAGCAGCTTGGAGCTGTATTGGCAGGGTCTCGGCGAGCAGTACTTC
.	TRBD1	TRBV5-1	TRBJ2-7	CASSWGQGYEQYF	TGCGCCAGCAGCTGGGGACAGGGGTACGAGCAGTACTTC
.	TRBD1	TRBV6-2/TRBV6-3	TRBJ1-2	CASSLQTGAGYTF	TGTGCCAGCAGTTTACAAACAGGGGCCGGCTACACCTTC
.	.	TRBV5-1	TRBJ2-1	CASRSGTRTNEQFF	TGCGCCAGCAGATCCGGGACTCGGACAAATGAGCAGTTCTTC